The 21 T cell receptor beta chains below were found in one sample sequenced in a study of identifying expanded T cells in peripheral blood. This table comes from immunoSEQ multiplex PCR, and its TCRdb copy is limited to in-frame clones, with some not included. The table lists some 90,000 clones, more than 75% of them singletons. Sequences were obtained from blood. The receptors originated from a person aged 18-70 years in good health.

The chain recombines TRBV18 with TRBJ1-5; D not certain. The CDR3 runs to 19 residues. Germline CDR1 is KGHSH and CDR2 is LQKENI. The germline V and J ends were trimmed by 3 bases and 0 bases, with 21 bases remaining between them. This CDR3 is CASSPEDSAPFNSNQPQHF. The CDR3 DNA sequence: TGTGCCAGCTCACCCGAGGACTCGGCGCCCTTTAATAGCAATCAGCCCCAGCATTTT.

This chain joins TRBV20-1 and TRBJ2-5; D remains ambiguous. The V end lost 7 bases, the J end lost 4 bases, and 7 bases lay between the germline ends. Germline lookup yields CDR1 DFQATT and CDR2 SNEGSKA (reference sequence). The CDR3 sequence is 10 residues long. The CDR3 nucleotides read TGCAGTGTCTTTAGAGAGACCCAGTACTTC. This codes for CSVFRETQYF.

The table lists this clone with a few counts. This chain joins TRBV21-1 and TRBJ1-2. TRBV21-1 is a pseudogene. This CDR3 region has 16 residues. The CDR3 loop reads CASSKEESREKEGYTF. CDR3 coding DNA: TGTGCCAGCAGCAAGGAGGAAAGCAGGGAGAAGGAAGGCTACACCTTC.

The count of this clone is one. This rearrangement joins TRBV19 to TRBJ1-4; TRBD1 matches at 8 bases. Per germline, CDR1 LNHDA and CDR2 SQIVND (reference sequence). The V and J ends lost 5 bases and 2 bases, in that order; junction bases with no gene match: 4. The CDR3 sequence is 15 residues long. Here the CDR3 DNA reads TGTGCCAGTAGTGATCACAGGGGGACTAATGAAAAACTGTTTTTT. It is translated as CASSDHRGTNEKLFF. Drawing the rest from reference TRBV19 and TRBJ1-4, the complete variable domain is DGGITQSPKYLFRKEGQNVTLSCEQNLNHDAMYWYRQDPGQGLRLIYYSQIVNDFQKGDIAEGYSVSREKKESFPLTVTSAQKNPTAFYLCASSDHRGTNEKLFFGSGTQLSVL.

The chain uses TRBV28 and TRBJ2-7, with 9 bases identical to TRBD1. The CDR3 has 14 amino acids. Unmatched junction bases numbered 12, after V lost 8 bases and J lost 7 bases. CDR1 and CDR2 from the germline V gene are MDHEN and SYDVKM. The CDR3, as DNA: TGTGCCAGCGGAGCCGGGACAGGGTGGAGGGAGCAGTACTTC. Amino acid sequence: CASGAGTGWREQYF.

The genes are TRBV2 and TRBJ1-4, with unresolved D. CDR1 is SNHLY and CDR2 is FYNNEI in the germline V gene. CDR3 length equals 17 residues. V shed 8 bases and J shed 2 bases, with 21 bases lying between them. The CDR3 loop reads CASEVRVQDGTNEKLFF. DNA for the CDR3: TGTGCCAGCGAGGTGAGGGTACAAGACGGCACTAATGAAAAACTGTTTTTT.

This clone occurred once. The rearrangement joins TRBV5-6 to TRBJ2-7; D uncertain. The ends were cut back, 2 bases at V and 6 bases at J, with 9 bases in the middle. CDR3 length: 12 residues. Germline CDR1 and CDR2: SGHDT and YYEEEE. CDR3 residues: CASSFRRGEQYF. In nucleotides, the CDR3 is TGTGCCAGCAGCTTTAGGCGCGGCGAGCAGTACTTC. The entire variable domain, with the rest obtained from reference TRBV5-6 and TRBJ2-7, is as follows: DAGVTQSPTHLIKTRGQQVTLRCSPKSGHDTVSWYQQALGQGPQFIFQYYEEEERQRGNFPDRFSGHQFPNYSSELNVNALLLGDSALYLCASSFRRGEQYFGPGTRLTVT.

This chain connects TRBV6-5 to TRBJ1-2; D not certain. V lost 6 bases and J lost 5, with 16 bases in between. CDR3 length equals 14 residues. Per the germline V gene, CDR1 is MNHEY and CDR2 is SVGAGI. The CDR3 protein is CASSALAREYGYTF. In DNA, the CDR3 is TGTGCCAGCAGCGCCCTAGCGAGGGAATATGGCTACACCTTC.

The J gene is TRBJ2-1, the V gene TRBV7-2; 9 bases align to TRBD2. The ends lost 5 bases at V and 8 bases at J; junction bases unmatched: 13. There are 16 residues in the CDR3. CDR1 is SGHTA and CDR2 is FQGNSA in the germline V gene. The CDR3 DNA reads TGTGCCAGCAGCCGAACTGCGGGGGGGCCAGCAGATGAGCAGTTCTTC. Translation: CASSRTAGGPADEQFF.

The gene calls are TRBV11-2 and TRBJ1-2; D not certain. V lost 3 bases and J 13 bases, leaving 18 bases between the germline ends. The germline CDR1 and CDR2 sequences are SGHAT and FQNNGV. This CDR3 has 13 residues. CDR3 in DNA: TGTGCCAGCAGCTTTGGCAGGCTTCGATCTTGCACCTTC. It specifies CASSFGRLRSCTF.

The J gene is TRBJ2-2, the V gene TRBV28, with no clear D. Germline values: CDR1 MDHEN, CDR2 SYDVKM. The CDR3 covers 13 residues. The V end was cut by 6 bases, the J end by 0 bases, with 5 bases between. CDR3: CASRGANTGELFF. The CDR3 DNA sequence: TGTGCCAGCAGGGGCGCGAACACCGGGGAGCTGTTTTTT.

The rearrangement links TRBV7-2 to TRBJ1-5; no reliable D call. Trimming stripped 1 base from V and 0 bases from J, with 10 bases between. Per the germline V gene, CDR1 is SGHTA and CDR2 is FQGNSA. CDR3 size: 16 residues. The CDR3 protein is CASSLGHLYSNQPQHF. CDR3 sequence (DNA): TGTGCCAGCAGCTTAGGGCACCTCTATAGCAATCAGCCCCAGCATTTT.

This chain joins TRBV29-1 and TRBJ2-1; D remains unclear. Per the germline V gene, CDR1 is SQVTM and CDR2 is ANQGSEA. The CDR3 is made up of 13 amino acids. Trimming took 7 bases from V and 10 from J, leaving 20 bases between them. CDR3 residues: CSDFEKDLREQFF. CDR3 nucleotides: TGCAGCGACTTCGAGAAGGACCTCCGCGAGCAGTTCTTC.

The V call is TRBV10-1, the J call TRBJ1-2; D is undetermined. The CDR3 has 13 residues. The germline V gene encodes CDR1 WNHNN and CDR2 SYGVQD (reference sequence). V lost 4 bases to trimming and J lost 4 bases, with 10 bases between them. The CDR3 here is CASSAGSSYGYTF. The CDR3 nucleotides are TGCGCCAGCAGTGCTGGGTCTTCCTATGGCTACACCTTC.

This chain uses TRBV29-1 with TRBJ2-5; the D gene is possibly TRBD1 (6 bases). V dropped 4 bases and J dropped 7 bases, with 19 bases sitting between them. This CDR3 contains 14 residues. Germline V gene lookup returns CDR1 SQVTM and CDR2 ANQGSEA. In nucleotides, the CDR3 is TGCAGCGTTGGAGGTGGGCAGGGGATAGCGACCCAGTACTTC. Its protein is CSVGGGQGIATQYF.

The chain combines TRBV28 with TRBJ1-2; 7 bases agree with TRBD1. This CDR3 region has 14 residues. CDR1 MDHEN and CDR2 SYDVKM come from the germline V gene. The trim removed 6 bases at V and 0 bases at J, leaving 4 bases unmatched. The CDR3 is CASRRTGANYGYTF. The CDR3 nucleotides read TGTGCCAGCAGACGCACAGGGGCTAACTATGGCTACACCTTC.

This chain links TRBV6-5 with TRBJ2-7, with D unresolved. This CDR3 is built from 13 residues. The germline V gene has CDR1 MNHEY and CDR2 SVGAGI. Trimming left V 8 bases short and J 5 bases short, with 16 bases between. The CDR3 nucleotides are TGTGCCAGCCGCCGAACTTATAACGACGAGCAGTACTTC. Translating it yields CASRRTYNDEQYF.

The chain recombines TRBV4-3 with TRBJ2-3; D is unresolved. There are 15 residues in the CDR3. Trimming removed 6 bases from V and 3 bases from J, with 16 bases in between. CDR1 and CDR2 from the germline V gene are LGHNA and YSLEER. The CDR3 loop is CASSPRKSRTDTQYF. The DNA of the CDR3 is TGCGCCAGCAGTCCAAGGAAGTCCAGGACAGATACGCAGTATTTT.

The V and J genes are TRBV6-5 and TRBJ2-3; tentative D call: TRBD2 (6 bases). The CDR3 has 15 residues. From germline, CDR1 is MNHEY and CDR2 SVGAGI. V was pared by 0 bases and J by 4 bases, with 11 bases between. CDR3 sequence: CASSYSGRWADTQYF. CDR3 DNA sequence: TGTGCCAGCAGTTACTCTGGGAGGTGGGCAGATACGCAGTATTTT.

The chain joins TRBV11-3 to TRBJ2-2; tentative D call: TRBD2 (6 bases). The CDR3 is 17 residues long. The germline V and J ends were trimmed by 0 bases and 4 bases, with 15 bases remaining between them. Per germline, CDR1 SGHNT and CDR2 YENEEA. CDR3 loop: CASSLDLMGRGTGELFF. DNA for the CDR3: TGTGCCAGCAGCTTAGATCTGATGGGGCGGGGCACCGGGGAGCTGTTTTTT.

V is TRBV11-2 and J is TRBJ2-1; D is undetermined. Trimming shortened V by 4 bases and J by 7 bases, and 11 bases separated the two germline ends. From germline, CDR1 is SGHAT and CDR2 FQNNGV. This CDR3 region has 13 residues. CDR3 amino acids: CASSSASFNEQFF. For the CDR3, the DNA is TGTGCCAGCAGCTCAGCCAGTTTTAATGAGCAGTTCTTC.